Below are 24 T cell receptor beta chains sequenced from a single sample in a study of spatial heterogeneity in lung cancer. TCRdb itself ran the 5' RACE reads through MiXCR, one entry per CDR3 protein. The table lists tens of thousands of distinct CDR3 sequences, around 12% of them singletons, with approximately 4.6% in the top ten. The time point: sample taken at primary tumor resection. Researchers sequenced whole RNA taken from tumor, nontumor lung or frozen PBMC without sorting. This specimen consisted of PBMCs, obtained at surgery. These receptor sequences come from a male donor with early-stage non-small cell lung cancer.

This clonotype was seen repeatedly, ten times or more. The J gene is TRBJ2-7, the V gene TRBV13; D not resolved. From germline, CDR1 is PRHDT and CDR2 FYEKMQ (reference sequence). This CDR3 is 11 amino acids long. V was trimmed by 5 bases and J by 1 base, leaving 3 bases between them. The CDR3 DNA reads TGTGCCAGCAGCCATTCCTACGAGCAGTACTTC. It specifies CASSHSYEQYF.

The chain couples TRBV28 to TRBJ2-6; tentatively, D is TRBD1 or TRBD2 (6 bases each). The germline CDR1 and CDR2 sequences are MDHEN and SYDVKM. The CDR3 is made up of 16 amino acids. V dropped 6 bases and J dropped 0 bases, with 12 bases sitting between them. CDR3 region: CASRGGLSSGANVLTF. The CDR3, as DNA: TGTGCCAGCAGAGGGGGGCTAAGCTCTGGGGCCAACGTCCTGACTTTC.

This clonotype was seen many times. The V and J genes are TRBV2 and TRBJ1-5; D unclear. The V gene lost 3 bases and the J gene lost 3 bases, with 6 bases spanning the gap. Germline CDR1 is SNHLY and CDR2 is FYNNEI. CDR3 length: 13 residues. CDR3 sequence (DNA): TGTGCCAGCAGTGAGACCCACAATCAGCCCCAGCATTTT. Its translation: CASSETHNQPQHF.

This clonotype was detected a few times. The chain has TRBV12-3 or TRBV12-4 and TRBJ2-2; 10 bases agree with TRBD2. Trimming took 2 bases from V and 7 from J; bases not matched to a gene: 4. The CDR3 loop spans 15 amino acids. The CDR3 sequence: CASSLSGGAHGELFF. The CDR3 DNA reads TGTGCCAGCAGTTTAAGCGGGGGGGCCCACGGGGAGCTGTTTTTT.

This clonotype appeared a few times. This chain links TRBV29-1 with TRBJ2-5; 7 bases are a match to TRBD2. In germline, CDR1 is SQVTM, CDR2 ANQGSEA. The CDR3 is 13 residues long. Trimming removed 7 bases from V and 4 bases from J; junction bases left unmatched: 9. The CDR3 loop is CSAGGLPPETQYF. The CDR3 DNA reads as TGCAGCGCTGGGGGACTACCGCCAGAGACCCAGTACTTC. Complete variable domain (other parts from reference TRBV29-1 and TRBJ2-5): SAVISQKPSRDICQRGTSLTIQCQVDSQVTMMFWYRQQPGQSLTLIATANQGSEATYESGFVIDKFPISRPNLTFSTLTVSNMSPEDSSIYLCSAGGLPPETQYFGPGTRLLVL.

The sample holds many counts of this clonotype. The chain combines TRBV7-8 with TRBJ2-3, with TRBD2 identical over 11 bases. Losses at the gene ends were 8 bases for V and 4 bases for J; bases not matched to a gene: 8. The CDR3 totals 15 residues. The germline CDR1 and CDR2 sequences are SGHVS and FQNEAQ. Written as DNA, the CDR3 is TGTGCCAGCGGGCTTAGCGGGGGGGCAGCAGATACGCAGTATTTT. Translating it yields CASGLSGGAADTQYF.

The chain links TRBV7-2 to TRBJ2-3; D call uncertain. This CDR3 has 12 amino acids. Germline V gene lookup returns CDR1 SGHTA and CDR2 FQGNSA. Trimming removed 3 bases at V and 10 bases at J, with 11 bases between. DNA for the CDR3: TGTGCCAGCAGCTTTGCCCCTTCTCCGCAGTATTTT. Its protein is CASSFAPSPQYF. The whole variable domain, remainder taken from reference TRBV7-2 and TRBJ2-3, is GAGVSQSPSNKVTEKGKDVELRCDPISGHTALYWYRQSLGQGLEFLIYFQGNSAPDKSGLPSDRFSAERTGGSVSTLTIQRTQQEDSAVYLCASSFAPSPQYFGPGTRLTVL.

The rearrangement joins TRBV11-2 to TRBJ2-1; D possibly corresponds to TRBD1 (6 bases). Trimming pared 3 bases from V and 6 bases from J, leaving 18 bases between. The CDR3 is 16 residues long. Per germline, CDR1 SGHAT and CDR2 FQNNGV. As DNA, the CDR3 is TGTGCCAGCAGCTTGGGGGACACCCGGGGATCCAATGAGCAGTTCTTC. Translating it yields CASSLGDTRGSNEQFF.

The chain has TRBV19 and TRBJ2-7, with D perhaps matching TRBD2 (5 bases). V lost 3 bases and J 1 base, leaving 10 bases between the germline ends. The CDR3 consists of 14 residues. Germline V gene data show CDR1 as LNHDA and CDR2 as SQIVND (reference sequence). CDR3 region: CASSISGPSYEQYF. The DNA for the CDR3 is TGTGCCAGTAGTATCAGCGGTCCTTCCTACGAGCAGTACTTC.

The chain carries TRBV6-4 and TRBJ2-1; possibly TRBD1 for D (6 bases). The CDR3 spans 15 residues. CDR1 is MRHNA, CDR2 SNTAGT, per germline. V was cut by 5 bases and J by 0 bases, with 11 bases left in between. CDR3 protein: CASSLQGNSYNEQFF. DNA of the CDR3: TGTGCCAGCAGTCTCCAGGGGAACTCCTACAATGAGCAGTTCTTC.

This chain joins TRBV27 and TRBJ2-1, with 7 bases lining up with TRBD2. CDR3 length equals 13 residues. Per the germline V gene, CDR1 is MNHEY and CDR2 is SMNVEV (reference sequence). Losses at the gene ends were 6 bases for V and 8 bases for J; bases not matched to a gene: 7. In DNA, the CDR3 is TGTGCCAGCAGCGCCTCCACTAGCGATGAGCAGTTCTTC. Residues: CASSASTSDEQFF.

This clonotype was recorded many times. The V call is TRBV5-1, the J call TRBJ1-3; no definite D call. With 5 bases removed from V and 0 bases from J, the gap between germline ends came to 15 bases. CDR1 and CDR2 (germline): SGHRS, YFSETQ. CDR3 size: 16 residues. In DNA, the CDR3 is TGCGCCAGCAGGGGTACGCCGGACTCCTCTGGAAACACCATATATTTT. Its protein product is CASRGTPDSSGNTIYF.

The chain uses TRBV20-1 and TRBJ2-7, with a possible D match to TRBD1 (5 bases). V lost 0 bases to trimming and J lost 2 bases, with 11 bases between them. Germline V CDR1 and CDR2: DFQATT, SNEGSKA (reference sequence). The CDR3 is 14 amino acids. The CDR3 DNA reads TGCAGTGCTAGAGAGACAGTGAGCCCCTACGAGCAGTACTTC. Its translation is CSARETVSPYEQYF.

The chain employs TRBV7-3 and TRBJ2-1, with D tentatively TRBD2 (6 bases). V was shortened by 5 bases and J by 6 bases, with 17 bases between the two germline ends. The CDR3 length is 15 residues. Germline V lookup: CDR1 SGHTA, CDR2 FQGTGA. This CDR3 reads CASSGGENSGNEQFF. The CDR3 DNA reads as TGTGCCAGCAGCGGAGGGGAAAATAGTGGCAATGAGCAGTTCTTC.

The CDR3 region has the DNA TGCGCCAGCAGCCCGGGACAATTTGCAGCAGATACGCAGTATTTT. Amino acids: CASSPGQFAADTQYF. This chain joins TRBV5-1 and TRBJ2-3; TRBD1 is a possible D gene (6 bases). Germline V gene data show CDR1 as SGHRS and CDR2 as YFSETQ. The CDR3 extends over 15 amino acids. V dropped 4 bases and J dropped 4 bases, with 16 bases sitting between them. The variable domain in full, completed from reference TRBV5-1 and TRBJ2-3, reads KAGVTQTPRYLIKTRGQQVTLSCSPISGHRSVSWYQQTPGQGLQFLFEYFSETQRNKGNFPGRFSGRQFSNSRSEMNVSTLELGDSALYLCASSPGQFAADTQYFGPGTRLTVL.

V is TRBV13 and J is TRBJ1-5, with 8 nucleotides matching TRBD1. Looked up from germline, CDR1 is PRHDT and CDR2 is FYEKMQ (reference sequence). CDR3 length: 15 amino acids. V was pared by 5 bases and J by 4 bases, with 7 bases of the junction left unmatched. For the CDR3, the DNA is TGTGCCAGCAGCCCTGGACAGGGTTGGAATCAGCCCCAGCATTTT. Protein sequence: CASSPGQGWNQPQHF.

This chain joins TRBV20-1 and TRBJ2-3, with TRBD2 matching 7 bases. The CDR3 is 15 amino acids. The germline gives CDR1 DFQATT, CDR2 SNEGSKA (reference sequence). V shed 1 base, J shed 4 bases, and the junction held 8 bases outside the gene matches. The chain's CDR3 is CSARVVERGPDTQYF. The CDR3 nucleotides read TGCAGTGCTAGAGTGGTTGAGCGGGGTCCAGATACGCAGTATTTT.

This sequence joins TRBV5-4 and TRBJ2-7; TRBD1 aligns across 11 bases. Germline trimming cut 4 bases from V and 7 bases from J; bases unmatched to any gene: 7. This CDR3 has 14 residues. Germline CDR1 is SGHNT and CDR2 is YYREEE (reference sequence). DNA of the CDR3: TGTGCCAGCAGCGGGGACAGGGGGTATGGAGAGCAGTACTTC. This translates into CASSGDRGYGEQYF. The whole variable domain, filled in from reference TRBV5-4 and TRBJ2-7, reads ETGVTQSPTHLIKTRGQQVTLRCSSQSGHNTVSWYQQALGQGPQFIFQYYREEENGRGNFPPRFSGLQFPNYSSELNVNALELDDSALYLCASSGDRGYGEQYFGPGTRLTVT.

CDR3 amino acids: CASSLNSAGEANEQYF. CDR3 nucleotide sequence: TGTGCCAGCAGCTTAAACTCGGCAGGGGAGGCCAACGAGCAGTACTTC. The chain recombines TRBV7-2 with TRBJ2-7; D tentatively reads TRBD1 or TRBD2 (6 bases each). The CDR3 consists of 16 residues. Trimming shortened V by 2 bases and J by 5 bases, and 19 bases separated the two germline ends. CDR1 is SGHTA, CDR2 FQGNSA, per germline.

The sample holds many counts of this clonotype. In nucleotides, the CDR3 is TGCAGCGTTGTGACAGGGGGCGAAGAGACCCAGTACTTC. It specifies CSVVTGGEETQYF. The J gene is TRBJ2-5, the V gene TRBV29-1, with TRBD1 matching over 10 bases. The CDR3 spans 13 residues. Unmatched junction bases numbered 2, after V lost 4 bases and J lost 3 bases. CDR1 is SQVTM, CDR2 ANQGSEA, per germline.

This clonotype appeared a few times. This sequence joins TRBV29-1 and TRBJ1-2; possible D gene TRBD1, 5 bases. Germline-derived CDR1 and CDR2 are SQVTM and ANQGSEA. The CDR3 covers 14 residues. The ends were cut back, 5 bases at V and 3 bases at J, with 16 bases in the middle. In DNA form, the CDR3 reads TGCAGCGTTCCGGACACGAGAGTCTACTATGGCTACACCTTC. Protein product: CSVPDTRVYYGYTF.

This clonotype has only a few counts. The chain links TRBV29-1 to TRBJ1-5, with a possible D match to TRBD1 (5 bases). The germline gives CDR1 SQVTM, CDR2 ANQGSEA. Trimming cost V 5 bases and J 5 bases, with 13 bases left between them. The CDR3 loop spans 13 amino acids. This CDR3 reads CSVQAGGDQPQHF. CDR3 nucleotides: TGCAGCGTTCAAGCCGGGGGAGATCAGCCCCAGCATTTT.

This clonotype was detected many times. The gene calls are TRBV3-1 and TRBJ2-3, with D perhaps TRBD2 (6 bases). Germline V lookup: CDR1 LGHDT, CDR2 YNNKEL (reference sequence). This CDR3 is 17 amino acids long. Trimming left V 4 bases short and J 2 bases short, with 19 bases between. The CDR3 coding sequence is TGTGCCAGCAGCCCACTAGCATGGGGGGAACCCACAGATACGCAGTATTTT. Its translation: CASSPLAWGEPTDTQYF.

In its sample, this clonotype was seen many times. This sequence joins TRBV19 and TRBJ2-1, with D unclear. Looked up from germline, CDR1 is LNHDA and CDR2 is SQIVND (reference sequence). Trimming pared 4 bases from V and 5 bases from J, leaving 12 bases between. The CDR3 is 14 amino acids. The CDR3 here is CASSTYTENNEQFF. CDR3 sequence (DNA): TGTGCCAGTAGTACCTATACAGAAAACAATGAGCAGTTCTTC.